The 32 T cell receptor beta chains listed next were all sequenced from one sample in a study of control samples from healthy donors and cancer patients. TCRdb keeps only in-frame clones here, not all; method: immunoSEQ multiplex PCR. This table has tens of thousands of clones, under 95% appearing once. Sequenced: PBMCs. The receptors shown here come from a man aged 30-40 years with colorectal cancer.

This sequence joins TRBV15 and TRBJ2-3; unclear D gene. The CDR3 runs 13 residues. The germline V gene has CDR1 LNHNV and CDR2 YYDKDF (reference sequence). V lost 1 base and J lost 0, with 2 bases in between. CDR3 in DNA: TGTGCCACCAGCAGAGGTAGCACAGATACGCAGTATTTT. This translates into CATSRGSTDTQYF.

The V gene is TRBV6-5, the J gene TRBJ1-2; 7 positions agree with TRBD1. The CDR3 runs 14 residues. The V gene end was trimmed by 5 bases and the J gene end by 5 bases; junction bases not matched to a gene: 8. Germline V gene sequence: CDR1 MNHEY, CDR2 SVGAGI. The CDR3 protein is CASSPLTGKYGYTF. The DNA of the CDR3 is TGTGCCAGCAGTCCACTGACAGGGAAGTATGGCTACACCTTC.

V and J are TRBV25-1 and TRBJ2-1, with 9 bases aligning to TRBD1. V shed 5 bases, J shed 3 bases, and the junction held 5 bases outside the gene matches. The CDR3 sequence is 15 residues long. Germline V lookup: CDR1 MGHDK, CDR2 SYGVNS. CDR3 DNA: TGTGCCAGCAGTTCCGGGACAGGGAGCTACAATGAGCAGTTCTTC. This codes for CASSSGTGSYNEQFF. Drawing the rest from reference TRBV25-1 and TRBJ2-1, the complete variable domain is EADIYQTPRYLVIGTGKKITLECSQTMGHDKMYWYQQDPGMELHLIHYSYGVNSTEKGDLSSESTVSRIRTEHFPLTLESARPSHTSQYLCASSSGTGSYNEQFFGPGTRLTVL.

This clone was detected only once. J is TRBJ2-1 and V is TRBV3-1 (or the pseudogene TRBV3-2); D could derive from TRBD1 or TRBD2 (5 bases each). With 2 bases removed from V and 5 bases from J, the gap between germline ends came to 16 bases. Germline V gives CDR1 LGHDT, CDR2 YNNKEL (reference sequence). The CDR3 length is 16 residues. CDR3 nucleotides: TGTGCCAGCAGCCAACGGGTGGGGGATCACAACAATGAGCAGTTCTTC. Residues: CASSQRVGDHNNEQFF.

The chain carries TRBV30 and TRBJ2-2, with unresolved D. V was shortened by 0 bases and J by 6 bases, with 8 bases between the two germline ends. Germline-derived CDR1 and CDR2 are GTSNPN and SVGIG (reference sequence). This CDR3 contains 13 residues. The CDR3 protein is CAWSVLGPGELFF. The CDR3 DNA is TGTGCCTGGAGTGTACTGGGTCCCGGGGAGCTGTTTTTT.

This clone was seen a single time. CDR3 nucleotides: TGTGCCAGCAGCTTGGAACTAGCGGGGGGGCAAGAGACCCAGTACTTC. Translated, it gives CASSLELAGGQETQYF. The rearrangement uses TRBV5-8 and TRBJ2-5, with 13 bases that match TRBD2. This CDR3 region has 16 residues. Trimming at V came to 0 bases and at J to 2 bases, leaving 1 base not matched to a gene. In germline, CDR1 is SGHTS, CDR2 YDEGEE.

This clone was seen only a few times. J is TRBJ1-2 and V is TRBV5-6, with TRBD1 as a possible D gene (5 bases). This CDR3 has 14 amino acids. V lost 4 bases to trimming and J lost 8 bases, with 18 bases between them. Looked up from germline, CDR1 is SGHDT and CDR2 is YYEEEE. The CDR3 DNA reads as TGTGCCAGCAGCCGCGATTCAGGGTGGGAGGGCTACACCTTC. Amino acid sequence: CASSRDSGWEGYTF. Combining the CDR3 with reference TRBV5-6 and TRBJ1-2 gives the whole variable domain DAGVTQSPTHLIKTRGQQVTLRCSPKSGHDTVSWYQQALGQGPQFIFQYYEEEERQRGNFPDRFSGHQFPNYSSELNVNALLLGDSALYLCASSRDSGWEGYTFGSGTRLTVV.

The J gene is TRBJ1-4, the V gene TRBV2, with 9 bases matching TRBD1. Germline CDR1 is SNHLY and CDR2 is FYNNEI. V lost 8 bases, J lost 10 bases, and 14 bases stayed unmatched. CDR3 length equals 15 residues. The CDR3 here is CASCLLRRTGVKLFF. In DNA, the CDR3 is TGTGCCAGCTGTCTCTTACGAAGGACAGGGGTAAAACTGTTTTTT.

CDR3 nucleotides: TGTGCCACCAGCAGTTCAGGGAGGGGGCGATTGATGGAGTACGTC. Translating gives CATSSSGRGRLMEYV. V gene TRBV15 combines with J gene TRBJ2-7, with D perhaps being TRBD1 or TRBD2 (7 bases each). Germline V gene sequence: CDR1 LNHNV, CDR2 YYDKDF (reference sequence). The CDR3 covers 15 residues. V lost 3 bases and J lost 11, with 23 bases in between.

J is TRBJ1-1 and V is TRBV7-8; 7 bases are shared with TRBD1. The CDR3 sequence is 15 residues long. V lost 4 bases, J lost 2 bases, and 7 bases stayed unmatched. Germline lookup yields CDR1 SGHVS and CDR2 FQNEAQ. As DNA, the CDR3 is TGTGCCAGCAGCTCGGGATACAGGGGTAACACTGAAGCTTTCTTT. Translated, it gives CASSSGYRGNTEAFF.

The CDR3 region is CSVEAGGVNTEAFF. As DNA, the CDR3 is TGCAGCGTTGAGGCAGGGGGGGTGAACACTGAAGCTTTCTTT. The V call is TRBV29-1, the J call TRBJ1-1; 7 nucleotides line up with TRBD1. V lost 3 bases and J lost 0; bases outside the gene matches: 4. From germline, CDR1 is SQVTM and CDR2 ANQGSEA. The CDR3 is made up of 14 amino acids.

The CDR3: CASRYLGTGNYGYTF. The CDR3 DNA reads as TGTGCCAGCAGGTACCTAGGGACGGGAAACTATGGCTACACCTTC. The J gene is TRBJ1-2, the V gene TRBV6-2 or TRBV6-3, with D perhaps TRBD1 (5 bases). Per the germline V gene, CDR1 is MNHEY and CDR2 is SVGEGT. The germline V and J ends were trimmed by 6 bases and 2 bases, with 16 bases remaining between them. This CDR3 contains 15 residues.

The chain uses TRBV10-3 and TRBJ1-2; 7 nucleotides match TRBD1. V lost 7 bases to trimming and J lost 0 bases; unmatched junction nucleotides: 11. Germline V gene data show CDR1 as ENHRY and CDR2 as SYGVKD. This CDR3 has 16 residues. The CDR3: CAITPGQQVSNYGYTF. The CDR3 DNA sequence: TGTGCCATCACCCCGGGACAGCAAGTCTCTAACTATGGCTACACCTTC.

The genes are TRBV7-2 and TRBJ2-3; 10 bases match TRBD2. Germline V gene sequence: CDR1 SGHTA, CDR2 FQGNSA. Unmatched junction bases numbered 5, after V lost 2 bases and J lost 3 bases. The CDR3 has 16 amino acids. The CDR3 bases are TGTGCCAGCAGCTTATGGTCTAGCGGGGGTACAGATACGCAGTATTTT. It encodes CASSLWSSGGTDTQYF.

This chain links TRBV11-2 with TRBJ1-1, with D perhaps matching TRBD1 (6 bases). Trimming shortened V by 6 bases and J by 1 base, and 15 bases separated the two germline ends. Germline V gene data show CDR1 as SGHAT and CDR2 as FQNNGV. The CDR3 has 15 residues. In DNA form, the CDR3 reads TGTGCCAGCAGTCCCGTGAGGGGGAGGAACACTGAAGCTTTCTTT. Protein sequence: CASSPVRGRNTEAFF.

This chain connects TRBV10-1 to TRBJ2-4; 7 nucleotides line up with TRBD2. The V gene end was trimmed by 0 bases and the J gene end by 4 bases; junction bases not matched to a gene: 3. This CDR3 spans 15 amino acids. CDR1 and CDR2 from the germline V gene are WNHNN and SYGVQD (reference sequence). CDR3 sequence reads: CASSESLGGKNIQYF. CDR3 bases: TGCGCCAGCAGTGAGTCGTTGGGGGGGAAAAACATTCAGTACTTC.

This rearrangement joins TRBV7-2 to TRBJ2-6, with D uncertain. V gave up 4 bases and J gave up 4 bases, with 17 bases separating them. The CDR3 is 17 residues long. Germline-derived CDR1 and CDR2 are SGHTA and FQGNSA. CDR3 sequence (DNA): TGTGCCAGCAGCTCCACCCTGACGGTAGAAGGGGCCAACGTCCTGACTTTC. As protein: CASSSTLTVEGANVLTF.

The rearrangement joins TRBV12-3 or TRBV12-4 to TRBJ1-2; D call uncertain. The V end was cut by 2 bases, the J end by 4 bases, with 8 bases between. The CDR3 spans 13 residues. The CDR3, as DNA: TGTGCCAGCAGTTTATCTCAGGCCTATGGCTACACCTTC. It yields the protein CASSLSQAYGYTF.

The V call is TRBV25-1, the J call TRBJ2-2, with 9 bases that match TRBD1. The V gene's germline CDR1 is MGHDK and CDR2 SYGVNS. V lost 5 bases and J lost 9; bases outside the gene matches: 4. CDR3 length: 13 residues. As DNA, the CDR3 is TGTGCCAGCAGTTCACAGGGGGCAAGGGAGCTGTTTTTT. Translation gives CASSSQGARELFF.

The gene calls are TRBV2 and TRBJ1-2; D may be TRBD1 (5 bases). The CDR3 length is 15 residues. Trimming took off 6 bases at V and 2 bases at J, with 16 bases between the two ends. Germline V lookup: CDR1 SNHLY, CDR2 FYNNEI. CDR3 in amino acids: CASSRLGGTNYGYTF. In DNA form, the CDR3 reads TGTGCCAGCAGCCGCCTGGGGGGGACCAACTATGGCTACACCTTC.

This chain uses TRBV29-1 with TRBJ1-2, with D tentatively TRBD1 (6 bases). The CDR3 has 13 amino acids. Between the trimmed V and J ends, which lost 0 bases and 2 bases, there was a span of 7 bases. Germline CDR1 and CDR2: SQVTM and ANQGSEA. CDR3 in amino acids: CSVEDQGNYGYTF. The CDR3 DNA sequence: TGCAGCGTTGAAGATCAGGGGAACTATGGCTACACCTTC. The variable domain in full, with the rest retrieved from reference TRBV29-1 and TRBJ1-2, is SAVISQKPSRDICQRGTSLTIQCQVDSQVTMMFWYRQQPGQSLTLIATANQGSEATYESGFVIDKFPISRPNLTFSTLTVSNMSPEDSSIYLCSVEDQGNYGYTFGSGTRLTVV.

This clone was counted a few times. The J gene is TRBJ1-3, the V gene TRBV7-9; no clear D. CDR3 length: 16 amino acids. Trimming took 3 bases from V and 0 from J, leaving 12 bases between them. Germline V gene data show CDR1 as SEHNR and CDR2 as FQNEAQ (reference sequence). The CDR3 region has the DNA TGTGCCAGCAGCTTCGGTAGGACCTACTCTGGAAACACCATATATTTT. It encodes CASSFGRTYSGNTIYF.

CDR3 sequence (DNA): TGTGCCAGCAGGGGGCAGGGAAAGACCCAGTACTTC. Amino acid sequence: CASRGQGKTQYF. V usage is TRBV5-6 and J usage is TRBJ2-5; perhaps TRBD1 as D (5 bases). Germline CDR1 SGHDT, CDR2 YYEEEE. This CDR3 contains 12 residues. V dropped 5 bases and J dropped 6 bases, with 11 bases sitting between them.

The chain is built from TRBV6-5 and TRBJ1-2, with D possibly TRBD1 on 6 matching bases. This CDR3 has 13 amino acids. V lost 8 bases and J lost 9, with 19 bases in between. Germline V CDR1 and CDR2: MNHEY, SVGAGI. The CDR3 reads CASRLTGNWSYTF. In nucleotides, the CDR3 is TGTGCCAGCCGACTCACAGGGAATTGGAGCTACACCTTC.

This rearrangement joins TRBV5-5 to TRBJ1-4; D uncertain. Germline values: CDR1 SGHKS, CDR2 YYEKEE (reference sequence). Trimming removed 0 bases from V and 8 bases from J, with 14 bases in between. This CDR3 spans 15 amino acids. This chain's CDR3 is CASSLGRTWEEKLFF. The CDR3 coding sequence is TGTGCCAGCAGCTTGGGGAGGACCTGGGAAGAAAAACTGTTTTTT.

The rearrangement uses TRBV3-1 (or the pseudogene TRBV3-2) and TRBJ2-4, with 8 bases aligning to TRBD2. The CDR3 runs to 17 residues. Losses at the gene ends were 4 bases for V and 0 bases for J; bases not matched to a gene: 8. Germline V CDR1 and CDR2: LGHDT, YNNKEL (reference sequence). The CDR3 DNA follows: TGTGCCAGCAGCCCGGGGGGGTTTATTTTAGCCAAAAACATTCAGTACTTC. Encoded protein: CASSPGGFILAKNIQYF.

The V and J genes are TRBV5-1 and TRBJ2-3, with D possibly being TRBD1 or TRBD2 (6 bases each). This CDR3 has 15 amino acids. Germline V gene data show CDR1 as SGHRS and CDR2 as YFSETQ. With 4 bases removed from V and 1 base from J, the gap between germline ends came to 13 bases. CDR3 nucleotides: TGCGCCAGCAGCGAGGGGGGCCTGGGCACAGATACGCAGTATTTT. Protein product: CASSEGGLGTDTQYF.

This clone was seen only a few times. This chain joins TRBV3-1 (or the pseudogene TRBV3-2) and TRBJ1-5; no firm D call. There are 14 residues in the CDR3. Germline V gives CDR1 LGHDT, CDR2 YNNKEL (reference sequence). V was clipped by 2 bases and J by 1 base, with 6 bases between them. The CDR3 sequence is CASSQRGSNQPQHF. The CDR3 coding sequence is TGTGCCAGCAGCCAAAGAGGGAGCAATCAGCCCCAGCATTTT.

CDR3 sequence reads: CASSYGRGGTDTQYF. CDR3 nucleotide sequence: TGTGCCAGCAGTTACGGCAGGGGTGGAACAGATACGCAGTATTTT. This chain uses TRBV6-5 with TRBJ2-3; TRBD1 is a possible D gene (6 bases). The CDR3 spans 15 residues. Per the germline V gene, CDR1 is MNHEY and CDR2 is SVGAGI. V was cut by 2 bases and J by 3 bases, with 12 bases left in between.

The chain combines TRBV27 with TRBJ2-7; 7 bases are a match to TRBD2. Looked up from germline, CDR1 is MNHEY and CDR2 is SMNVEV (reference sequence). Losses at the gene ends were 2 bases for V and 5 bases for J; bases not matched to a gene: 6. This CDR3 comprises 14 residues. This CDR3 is CASSLVAGGDEQYV. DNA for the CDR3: TGTGCCAGCAGTTTAGTAGCGGGTGGGGACGAGCAGTACGTC.

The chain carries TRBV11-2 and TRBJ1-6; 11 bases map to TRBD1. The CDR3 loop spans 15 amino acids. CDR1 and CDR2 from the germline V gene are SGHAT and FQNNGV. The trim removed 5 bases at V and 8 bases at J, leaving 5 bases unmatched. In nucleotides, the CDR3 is TGTGCCAGCAGCCCCGGACAGGGGGCGGATTCACCCCTCCACTTT. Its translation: CASSPGQGADSPLHF. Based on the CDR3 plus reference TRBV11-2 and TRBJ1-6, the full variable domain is EAGVAQSPRYKIIEKRQSVAFWCNPISGHATLYWYQQILGQGPKLLIQFQNNGVVDDSQLPKDRFSAERLKGVDSTLKIQPAKLEDSAVYLCASSPGQGADSPLHFGNGTRLTVT.

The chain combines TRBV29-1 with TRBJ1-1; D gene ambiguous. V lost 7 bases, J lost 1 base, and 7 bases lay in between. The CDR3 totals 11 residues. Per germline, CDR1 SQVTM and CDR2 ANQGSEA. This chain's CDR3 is CSALENTEAFF. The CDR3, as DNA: TGCAGCGCTCTGGAGAACACTGAAGCTTTCTTT.